The clone carrying this TCR beta chain has just one count. As handled by the study authors: Amplification of reference gene primers provided the estimated nucleated cell counts. Clones were read by immunoSEQ multiplex PCR, and TCRdb kept only the in-frame ones, dropping some. The DNA gave D and trimming, while V, J and clone size come from that table. Among some 130,000 clones listed, about 87% were seen once. The entry originates in a study of blood T cell repertoires in COVID-19. The overall study: Collection of acute and convalescent COVID-19 samples took place in the United States, Italy and Spain. PBMCs, B-cell-depleted T cells, or T cells were the source of the cDNA or gDNA that made up the material.

This receptor was obtained from a man in his fifties with acute or convalescent COVID-19. The specimen was peripheral blood.

In DNA form, the CDR3 reads TGTGCCAGCAGCTTATCATTCCAAGAGACCCAGTACTTC. Its translation: CASSLSFQETQYF. This rearrangement joins TRBV11-3 to TRBJ2-5; D uncertain. Germline CDR1 is SGHNT and CDR2 is YENEEA. The CDR3 is 13 residues long. V dropped 2 bases and J dropped 1 base, with 5 bases sitting between them.